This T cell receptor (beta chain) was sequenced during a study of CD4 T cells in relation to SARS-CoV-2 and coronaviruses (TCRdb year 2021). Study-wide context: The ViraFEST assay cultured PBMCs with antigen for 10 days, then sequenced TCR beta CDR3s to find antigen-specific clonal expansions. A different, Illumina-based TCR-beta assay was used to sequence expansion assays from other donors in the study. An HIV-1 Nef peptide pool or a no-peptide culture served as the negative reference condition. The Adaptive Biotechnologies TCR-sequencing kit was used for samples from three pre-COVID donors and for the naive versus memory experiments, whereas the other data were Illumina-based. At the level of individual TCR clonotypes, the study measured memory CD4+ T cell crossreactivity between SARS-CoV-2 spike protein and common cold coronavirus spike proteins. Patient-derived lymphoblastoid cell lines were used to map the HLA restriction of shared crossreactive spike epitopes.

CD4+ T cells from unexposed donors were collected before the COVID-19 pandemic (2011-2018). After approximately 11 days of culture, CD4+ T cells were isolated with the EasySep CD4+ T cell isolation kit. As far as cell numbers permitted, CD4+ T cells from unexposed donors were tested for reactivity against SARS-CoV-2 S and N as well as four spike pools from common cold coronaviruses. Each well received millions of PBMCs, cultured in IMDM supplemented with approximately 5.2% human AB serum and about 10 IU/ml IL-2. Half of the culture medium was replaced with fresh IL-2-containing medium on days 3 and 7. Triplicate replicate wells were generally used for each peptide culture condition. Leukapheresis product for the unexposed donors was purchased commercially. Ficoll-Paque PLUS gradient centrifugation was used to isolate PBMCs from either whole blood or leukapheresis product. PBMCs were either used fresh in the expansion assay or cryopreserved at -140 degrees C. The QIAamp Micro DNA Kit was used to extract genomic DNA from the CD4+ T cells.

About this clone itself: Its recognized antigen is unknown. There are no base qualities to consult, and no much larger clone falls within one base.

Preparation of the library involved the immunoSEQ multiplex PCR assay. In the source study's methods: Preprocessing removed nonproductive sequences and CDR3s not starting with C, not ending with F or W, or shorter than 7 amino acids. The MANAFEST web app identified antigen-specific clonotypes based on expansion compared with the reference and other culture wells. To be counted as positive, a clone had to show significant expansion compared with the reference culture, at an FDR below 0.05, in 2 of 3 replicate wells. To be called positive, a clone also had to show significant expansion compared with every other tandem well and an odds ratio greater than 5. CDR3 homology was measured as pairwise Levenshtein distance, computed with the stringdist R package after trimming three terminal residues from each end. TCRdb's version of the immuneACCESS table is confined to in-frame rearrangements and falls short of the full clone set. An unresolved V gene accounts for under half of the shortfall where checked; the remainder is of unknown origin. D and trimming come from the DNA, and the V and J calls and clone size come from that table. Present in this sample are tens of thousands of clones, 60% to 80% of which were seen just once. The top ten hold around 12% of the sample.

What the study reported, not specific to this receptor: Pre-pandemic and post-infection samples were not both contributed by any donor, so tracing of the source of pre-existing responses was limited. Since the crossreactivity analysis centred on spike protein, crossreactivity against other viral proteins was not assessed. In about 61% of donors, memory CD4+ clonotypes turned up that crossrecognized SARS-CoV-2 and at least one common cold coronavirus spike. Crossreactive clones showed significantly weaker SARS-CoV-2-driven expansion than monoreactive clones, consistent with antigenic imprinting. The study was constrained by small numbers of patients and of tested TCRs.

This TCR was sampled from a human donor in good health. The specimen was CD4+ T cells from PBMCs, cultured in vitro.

The CDR3 sequence is CASSQAGQGGTDTQYF. The bases are TGCGCCAGCAGCCAAGCGGGGCAGGGTGGCACAGATACGCAGTATTTT. The V and J genes are TRBV4-3 and TRBJ2-3, with the D gene possibly TRBD1 or TRBD2, each one fitting 5 bases. Looking up the germline V gene yields CDR1 LGHNA and CDR2 YSLEER. The CDR3 spans 16 residues, from the cysteine through the phenylalanine. This entry keeps only the CDR3 DNA: 48 bases, framed from base 1. Trimming at the junction amounts to 1 base on V and 1 base on J, and the germline ends lie 12 bases apart.